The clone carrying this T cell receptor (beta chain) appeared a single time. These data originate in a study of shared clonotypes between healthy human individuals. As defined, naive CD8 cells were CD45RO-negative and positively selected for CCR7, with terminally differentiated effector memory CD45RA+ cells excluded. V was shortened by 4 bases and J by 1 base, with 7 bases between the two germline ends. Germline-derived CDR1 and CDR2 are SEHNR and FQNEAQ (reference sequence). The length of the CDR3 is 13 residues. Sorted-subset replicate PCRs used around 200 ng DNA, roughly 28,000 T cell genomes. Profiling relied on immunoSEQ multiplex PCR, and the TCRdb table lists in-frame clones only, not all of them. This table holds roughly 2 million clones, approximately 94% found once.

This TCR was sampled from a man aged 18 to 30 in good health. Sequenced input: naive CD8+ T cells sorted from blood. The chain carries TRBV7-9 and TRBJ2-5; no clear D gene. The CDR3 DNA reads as TGTGCCAGCAGCTCCCCCGTCCAAGAGACCCAGTACTTC. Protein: CASSSPVQETQYF.